The 5 T cell receptor beta chains given below trace back to one sample, sequenced in a study of T cell responses to AZD1222 COVID-19 vaccine. Generated by immunoSEQ multiplex PCR, the TCRdb table keeps only in-frame clones and is missing some. The sample holds about 200,000 clones; 85% to 90% are singletons and the top ten take 6% to 8.5%. The starting material was peripheral blood, obtained on day 0 of AZD1222 vaccination. All receptors come from an adult in good health.

V and J are TRBV28 and TRBJ1-5; D not resolved. The CDR3 consists of 13 residues. V was trimmed by 6 bases and J by 0 bases, leaving 6 bases between them. Germline CDR1 is MDHEN and CDR2 is SYDVKM. CDR3 sequence (DNA): TGTGCCAGCAGAGGAGGTAGCAATCAGCCCCAGCATTTT. As protein: CASRGGSNQPQHF.

This chain links TRBV12-5 with TRBJ2-1; a possible D gene is TRBD1 (6 bases). The CDR3 spans 14 residues. Germline CDR1 reads LGHNT; CDR2 reads FRNRAP. The ends were cut back, 3 bases at V and 2 bases at J, with 8 bases in the middle. This CDR3 is CASGFTGTYNEQFF. Here the CDR3 DNA reads TGTGCTAGTGGTTTCACAGGGACCTACAATGAGCAGTTCTTC.

The chain joins TRBV6-5 to TRBJ1-1; 8 bases are shared with TRBD1. CDR1 and CDR2 (germline): MNHEY, SVGAGI. This CDR3 is built from 14 residues. The junction had 5 bases not matched to a gene; V was cut back by 7 bases and J by 1 base. CDR3 in DNA: TGTGCCAGCAAAAGACAGGGGCGGAACACTGAAGCTTTCTTT. This sequence encodes CASKRQGRNTEAFF.

The genes are TRBV18 and TRBJ1-1; D not resolved. The CDR3 extends over 13 amino acids. CDR1 is KGHSH, CDR2 LQKENI, per germline. Trimming took 6 bases from V and 2 from J, leaving 10 bases between them. CDR3 in amino acids: CASSPDINTEAFF. DNA of the CDR3: TGTGCCAGCTCTCCAGACATTAACACTGAAGCTTTCTTT.

The chain carries TRBV14 and TRBJ2-7, with TRBD1 matching over 9 bases. This CDR3 spans 14 amino acids. The germline gives CDR1 SGHDN, CDR2 FVKESK. Trimming took 3 bases from V and 3 from J; bases not matched to a gene: 3. CDR3 coding DNA: TGTGCCAGCAGCCAGTACAGGGGGCGCTACGAGCAGTACTTC. Its translation: CASSQYRGRYEQYF.